This TCR beta chain was identified during a study of blood T cell repertoires in COVID-19. Study summary: COVID-19 samples from acute and convalescent phases originated in the United States, Italy and Spain. The cDNA or gDNA used as material had been derived from T cells, B-cell-depleted T cells, or PBMCs.

The germline V gene encodes CDR1 SGHAT and CDR2 FQNNGV. V lost 7 bases, J lost 1 base, and 8 bases stayed unmatched. This CDR3 has 17 amino acids. Original handling: The assay estimated nucleated cells by amplifying reference gene primers. Assay used: immunoSEQ multiplex PCR; TCRdb lists only in-frame clones, some missing. D and trimming come from the DNA, and the V and J calls and clone size come from that table. Seen here are approximately 200,000 clones, roughly three quarters observed once, and the top ten hold about 11%. Seattle patients were enrolled while actively infected and followed longitudinally.

This chain joins TRBV11-2 and TRBJ2-6; TRBD1 agrees at 9 bases. Sequenced input: peripheral blood. This clonotype was sampled from a woman aged 80 or over with COVID-19, enrolled during active disease. In DNA, the CDR3 is TGTGCCAGCACCCTGACAGGGGGATCATCTGGGGCCAACGTCCTGACTTTC. It specifies CASTLTGGSSGANVLTF.